This T cell receptor beta chain was sequenced in a study of blood T cells in healthy people across ages. The study's findings and limits: With donor CMV status unknown, expanded clonotype changes were possibly confounded.

PCR was performed a second time for roughly 7 to 12 cycles using a sample-barcoded 5' primer and a J-beta primer mix. Each CDR3 protein gets one entry after TCRdb re-called the 5' RACE reads with MiXCR. Altogether 800,000 or so distinct CDR3 sequences are present, 46% being singletons, with the ten largest covering roughly 20%. The junction had 8 bases not matched to a gene; V was cut back by 3 bases and J by 7 bases. The CDR3 consists of 13 residues. From germline, CDR1 is SQVTM and CDR2 ANQGSEA. To note about this clonotype: Its matching antigen is unknown.

Caucasian, healthy and from Russia, the donors were aged between about 6 and 100. Roughly 10 milliliters was the volume of peripheral blood drawn from each donor. The authors extracted at least 6 micrograms of total RNA per sample. The rearrangement joins TRBV29-1 to TRBJ1-2; 7 positions match TRBD1. Sequenced material: blood. This TCR came from a man older than 75 in good health. Here the CDR3 DNA reads TGCAGCGTTGAGACAGGGCAGGGAACTGGCTACACCTTC. Protein: CSVETGQGTGYTF.